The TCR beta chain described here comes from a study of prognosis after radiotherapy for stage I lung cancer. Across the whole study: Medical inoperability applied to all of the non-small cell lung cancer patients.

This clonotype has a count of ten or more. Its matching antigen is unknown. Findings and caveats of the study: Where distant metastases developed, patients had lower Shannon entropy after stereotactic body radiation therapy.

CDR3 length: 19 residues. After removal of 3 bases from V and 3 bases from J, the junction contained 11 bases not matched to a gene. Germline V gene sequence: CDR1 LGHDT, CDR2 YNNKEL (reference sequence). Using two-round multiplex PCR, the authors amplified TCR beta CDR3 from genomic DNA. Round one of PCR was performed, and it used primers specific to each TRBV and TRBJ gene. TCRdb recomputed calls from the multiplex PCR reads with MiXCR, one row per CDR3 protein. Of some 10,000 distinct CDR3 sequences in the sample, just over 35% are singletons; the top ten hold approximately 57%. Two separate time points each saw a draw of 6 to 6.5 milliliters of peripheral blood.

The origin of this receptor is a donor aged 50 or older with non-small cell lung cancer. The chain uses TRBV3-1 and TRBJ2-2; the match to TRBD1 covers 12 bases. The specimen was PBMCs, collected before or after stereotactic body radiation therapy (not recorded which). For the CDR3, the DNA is TGTGCCAGCAGCCAGGTCCCGGGACAGGGGGCGCAGCACACCGGGGAGCTGTTTTTT. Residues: CASSQVPGQGAQHTGELFF.